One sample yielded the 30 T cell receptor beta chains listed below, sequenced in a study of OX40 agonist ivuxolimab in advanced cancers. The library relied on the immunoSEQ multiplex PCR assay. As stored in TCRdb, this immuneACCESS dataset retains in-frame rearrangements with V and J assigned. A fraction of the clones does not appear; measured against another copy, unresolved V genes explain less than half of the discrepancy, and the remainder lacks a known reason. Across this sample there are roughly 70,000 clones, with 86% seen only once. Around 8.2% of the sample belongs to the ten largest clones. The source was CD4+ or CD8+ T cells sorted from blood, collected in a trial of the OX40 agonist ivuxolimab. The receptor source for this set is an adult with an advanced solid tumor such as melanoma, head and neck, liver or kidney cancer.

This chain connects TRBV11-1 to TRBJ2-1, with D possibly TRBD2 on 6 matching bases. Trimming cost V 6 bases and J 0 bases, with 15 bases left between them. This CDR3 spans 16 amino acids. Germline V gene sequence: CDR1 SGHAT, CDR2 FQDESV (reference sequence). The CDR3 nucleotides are TGTGCCAGCAGTTCGGCTGGGGGGAGCTCCTACAATGAGCAGTTCTTC. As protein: CASSSAGGSSYNEQFF.

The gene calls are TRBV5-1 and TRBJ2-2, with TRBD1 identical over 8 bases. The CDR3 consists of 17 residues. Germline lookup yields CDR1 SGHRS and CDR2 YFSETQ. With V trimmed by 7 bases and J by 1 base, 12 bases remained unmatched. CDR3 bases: TGCGCCAGCCTCCTGGGCCCGGGACAGGTGAACACCGGGGAGCTGTTTTTT. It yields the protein CASLLGPGQVNTGELFF.

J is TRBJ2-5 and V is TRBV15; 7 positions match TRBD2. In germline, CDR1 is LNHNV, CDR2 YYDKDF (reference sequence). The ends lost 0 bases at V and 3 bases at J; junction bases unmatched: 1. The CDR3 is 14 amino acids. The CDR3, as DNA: TGTGCCACCAGCAGAGATCTAGCGGAAGAGACCCAGTACTTC. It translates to CATSRDLAEETQYF.

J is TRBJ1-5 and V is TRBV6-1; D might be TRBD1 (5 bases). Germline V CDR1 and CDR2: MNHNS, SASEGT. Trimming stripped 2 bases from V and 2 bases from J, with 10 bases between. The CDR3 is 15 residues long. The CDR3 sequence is CASSEYQGGNQPQHF. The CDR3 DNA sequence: TGTGCCAGCAGTGAATATCAGGGAGGCAATCAGCCCCAGCATTTT.

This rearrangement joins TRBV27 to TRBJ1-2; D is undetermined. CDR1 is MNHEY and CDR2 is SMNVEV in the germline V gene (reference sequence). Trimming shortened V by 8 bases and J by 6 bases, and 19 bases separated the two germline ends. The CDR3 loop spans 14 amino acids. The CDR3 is CASGSLMRADGYTF. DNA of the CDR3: TGTGCCAGCGGAAGCTTGATGAGGGCGGATGGCTACACCTTC.

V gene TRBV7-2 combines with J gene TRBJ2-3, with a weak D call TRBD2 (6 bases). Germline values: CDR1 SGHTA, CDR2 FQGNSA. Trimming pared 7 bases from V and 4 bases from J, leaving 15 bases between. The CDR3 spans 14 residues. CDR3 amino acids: CASTRGTRADTQYF. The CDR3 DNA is TGTGCCAGCACCCGCGGGACCCGCGCAGATACGCAGTATTTT. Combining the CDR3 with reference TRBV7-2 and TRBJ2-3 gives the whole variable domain GAGVSQSPSNKVTEKGKDVELRCDPISGHTALYWYRQSLGQGLEFLIYFQGNSAPDKSGLPSDRFSAERTGGSVSTLTIQRTQQEDSAVYLCASTRGTRADTQYFGPGTRLTVL.

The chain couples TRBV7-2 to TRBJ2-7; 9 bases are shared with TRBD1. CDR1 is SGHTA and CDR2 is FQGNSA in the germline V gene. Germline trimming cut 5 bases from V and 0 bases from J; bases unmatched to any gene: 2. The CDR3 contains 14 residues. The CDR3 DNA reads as TGTGCCAGCAGCCGGGACAGGGACTCCTACGAGCAGTACTTC. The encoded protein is CASSRDRDSYEQYF.

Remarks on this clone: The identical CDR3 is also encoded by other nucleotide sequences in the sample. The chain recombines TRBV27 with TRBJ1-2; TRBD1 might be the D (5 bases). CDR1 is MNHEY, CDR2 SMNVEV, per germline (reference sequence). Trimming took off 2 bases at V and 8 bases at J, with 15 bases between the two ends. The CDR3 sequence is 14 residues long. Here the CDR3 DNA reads TGTGCCAGCAGTTTACTCGGCAGGGAATTCGGCTACACCTTC. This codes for CASSLLGREFGYTF.

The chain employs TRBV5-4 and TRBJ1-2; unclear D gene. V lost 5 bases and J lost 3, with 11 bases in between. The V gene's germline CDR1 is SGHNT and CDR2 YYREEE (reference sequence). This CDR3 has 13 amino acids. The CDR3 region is CASRSTEDYGYTF. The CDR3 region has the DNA TGTGCCAGCAGGTCCACAGAAGACTATGGCTACACCTTC.

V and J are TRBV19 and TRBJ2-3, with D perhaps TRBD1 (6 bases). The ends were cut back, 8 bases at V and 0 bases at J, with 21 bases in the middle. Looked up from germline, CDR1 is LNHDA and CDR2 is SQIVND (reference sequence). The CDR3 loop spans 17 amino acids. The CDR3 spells CASGSLNRALSTDTQYF. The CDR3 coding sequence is TGTGCCAGTGGATCCCTGAACAGGGCCCTAAGCACAGATACGCAGTATTTT. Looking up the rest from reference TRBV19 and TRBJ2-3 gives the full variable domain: DGGITQSPKYLFRKEGQNVTLSCEQNLNHDAMYWYRQDPGQGLRLIYYSQIVNDFQKGDIAEGYSVSREKKESFPLTVTSAQKNPTAFYLCASGSLNRALSTDTQYFGPGTRLTVL.

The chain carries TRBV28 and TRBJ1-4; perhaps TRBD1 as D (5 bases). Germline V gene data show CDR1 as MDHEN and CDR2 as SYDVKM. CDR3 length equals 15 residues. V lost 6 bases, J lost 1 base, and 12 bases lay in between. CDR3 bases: TGTGCCAGCAGGCACGCTAGGGGAACTAATGAAAAACTGTTTTTT. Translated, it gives CASRHARGTNEKLFF.

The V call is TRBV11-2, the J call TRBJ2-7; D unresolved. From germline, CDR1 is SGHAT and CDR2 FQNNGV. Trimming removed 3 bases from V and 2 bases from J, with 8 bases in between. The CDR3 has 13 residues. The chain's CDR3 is CASSFSLTYEQYF. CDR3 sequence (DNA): TGTGCCAGCAGCTTCTCACTTACCTACGAGCAGTACTTC. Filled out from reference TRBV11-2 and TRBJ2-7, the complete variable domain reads EAGVAQSPRYKIIEKRQSVAFWCNPISGHATLYWYQQILGQGPKLLIQFQNNGVVDDSQLPKDRFSAERLKGVDSTLKIQPAKLEDSAVYLCASSFSLTYEQYFGPGTRLTVT.

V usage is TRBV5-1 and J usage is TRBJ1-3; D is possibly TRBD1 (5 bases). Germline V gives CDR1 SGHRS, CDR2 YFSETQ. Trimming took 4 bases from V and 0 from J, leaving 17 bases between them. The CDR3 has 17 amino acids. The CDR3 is CASSHNRDSFSGNTIYF. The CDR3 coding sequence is TGCGCCAGCAGCCACAACCGGGACTCCTTCTCTGGAAACACCATATATTTT.

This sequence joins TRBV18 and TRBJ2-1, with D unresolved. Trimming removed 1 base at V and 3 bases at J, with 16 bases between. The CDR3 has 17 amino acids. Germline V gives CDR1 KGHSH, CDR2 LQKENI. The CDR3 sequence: CASSPQKGSGNYNEQFF. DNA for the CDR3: TGTGCCAGCTCACCACAAAAGGGCAGTGGGAACTACAATGAGCAGTTCTTC.

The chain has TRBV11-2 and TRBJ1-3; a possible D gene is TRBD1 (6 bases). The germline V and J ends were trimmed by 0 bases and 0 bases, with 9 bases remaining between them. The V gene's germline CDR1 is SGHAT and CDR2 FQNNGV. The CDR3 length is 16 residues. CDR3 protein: CASSLDTGYSGNTIYF. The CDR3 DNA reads TGTGCCAGCAGCTTAGATACAGGGTACTCTGGAAACACCATATATTTT.

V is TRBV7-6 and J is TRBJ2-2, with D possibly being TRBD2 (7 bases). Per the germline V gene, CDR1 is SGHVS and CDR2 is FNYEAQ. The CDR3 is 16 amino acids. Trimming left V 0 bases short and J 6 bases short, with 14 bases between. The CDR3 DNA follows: TGTGCCAGCAGCTTAGCGCGGCAGGGGAGGGCCGGGGAGCTGTTTTTT. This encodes CASSLARQGRAGELFF.

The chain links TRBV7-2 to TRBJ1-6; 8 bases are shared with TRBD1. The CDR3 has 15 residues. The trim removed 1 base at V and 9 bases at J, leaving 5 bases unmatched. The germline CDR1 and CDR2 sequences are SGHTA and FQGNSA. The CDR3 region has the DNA TGTGCCAGCAGCTTAGGGACAGGGTTAGGTTCACCCCTCCACTTT. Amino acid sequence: CASSLGTGLGSPLHF.

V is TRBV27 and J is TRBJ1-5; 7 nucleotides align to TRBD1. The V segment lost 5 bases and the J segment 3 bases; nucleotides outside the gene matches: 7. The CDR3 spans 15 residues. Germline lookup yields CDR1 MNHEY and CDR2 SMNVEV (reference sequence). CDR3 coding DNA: TGTGCCAGCAGTGCAAATACAGGGGCCAATCAGCCCCAGCATTTT. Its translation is CASSANTGANQPQHF.

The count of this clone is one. The CDR3 DNA reads as TGTGCCAGTAGAGGCGGGACTCCAGGGCCCCAGTACTTC. This gives the protein CASRGGTPGPQYF. This chain connects TRBV19 to TRBJ2-5, with D perhaps TRBD2 (6 bases). The V gene's germline CDR1 is LNHDA and CDR2 SQIVND (reference sequence). This CDR3 is 13 amino acids long. Deletions cut 6 bases from V and 9 bases from J, with 17 bases between.

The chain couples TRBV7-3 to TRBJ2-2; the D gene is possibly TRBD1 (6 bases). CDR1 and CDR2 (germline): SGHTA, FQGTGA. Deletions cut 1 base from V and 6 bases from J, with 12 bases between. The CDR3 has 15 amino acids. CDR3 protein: CASSLNRAVAGELFF. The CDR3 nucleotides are TGTGCCAGCAGCTTAAACAGGGCAGTTGCCGGGGAGCTGTTTTTT.

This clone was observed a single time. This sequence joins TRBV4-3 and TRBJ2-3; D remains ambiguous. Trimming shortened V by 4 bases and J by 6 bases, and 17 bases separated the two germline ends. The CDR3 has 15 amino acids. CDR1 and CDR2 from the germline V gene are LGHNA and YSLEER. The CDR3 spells CASSLVKSSDDTQYF. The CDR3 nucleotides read TGCGCCAGCAGCCTAGTTAAATCGTCTGACGATACGCAGTATTTT.

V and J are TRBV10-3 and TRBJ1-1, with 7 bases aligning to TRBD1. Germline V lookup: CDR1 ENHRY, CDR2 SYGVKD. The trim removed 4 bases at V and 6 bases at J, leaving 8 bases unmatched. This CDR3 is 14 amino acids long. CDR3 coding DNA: TGTGCCATCAGTGGGGACAGAGACTTGGCTGAAGCTTTCTTT. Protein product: CAISGDRDLAEAFF.

The CDR3 spells CASSQDQGRDEKLFF. The CDR3 DNA follows: TGTGCCAGCAGCCAAGATCAGGGGCGTGATGAAAAACTGTTTTTT. The V gene is TRBV4-2, the J gene TRBJ1-4; a weak D match, TRBD1 (6 bases). The CDR3 is made up of 15 amino acids. In germline, CDR1 is LGHNA, CDR2 YNFKEQ. V lost 0 bases to trimming and J lost 6 bases, with 11 bases between them.

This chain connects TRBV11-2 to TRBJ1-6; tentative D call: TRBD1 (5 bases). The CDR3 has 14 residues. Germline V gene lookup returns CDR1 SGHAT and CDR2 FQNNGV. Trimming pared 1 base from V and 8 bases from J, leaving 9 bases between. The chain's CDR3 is CASSLAGYDSPLHF. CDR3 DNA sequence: TGTGCCAGCAGCTTAGCAGGGTATGATTCACCCCTCCACTTT.

In DNA form, the CDR3 reads TGTGCCAGCTCACCAGTTCCACAGACTAATTCACCCCTCCACTTT. Translation gives CASSPVPQTNSPLHF. V gene TRBV18 combines with J gene TRBJ1-6; D gene unclear. V lost 2 bases to trimming and J lost 6 bases, with 11 bases between them. Germline lookup yields CDR1 KGHSH and CDR2 LQKENI. The CDR3 runs to 15 residues.

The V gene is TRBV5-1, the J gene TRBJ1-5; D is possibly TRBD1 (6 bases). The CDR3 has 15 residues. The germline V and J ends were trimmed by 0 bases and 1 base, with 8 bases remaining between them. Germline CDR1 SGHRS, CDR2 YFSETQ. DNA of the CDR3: TGCGCCAGCAGCTTGGATGGACAGAGCAATCAGCCCCAGCATTTT. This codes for CASSLDGQSNQPQHF.

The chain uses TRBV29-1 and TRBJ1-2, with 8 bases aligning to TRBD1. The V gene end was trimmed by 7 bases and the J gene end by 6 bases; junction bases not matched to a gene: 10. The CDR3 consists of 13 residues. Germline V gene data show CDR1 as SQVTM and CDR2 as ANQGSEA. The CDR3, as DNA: TGCAGCGGAGACCTTTCAGGGGGCCATGGCTACACCTTC. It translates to CSGDLSGGHGYTF.

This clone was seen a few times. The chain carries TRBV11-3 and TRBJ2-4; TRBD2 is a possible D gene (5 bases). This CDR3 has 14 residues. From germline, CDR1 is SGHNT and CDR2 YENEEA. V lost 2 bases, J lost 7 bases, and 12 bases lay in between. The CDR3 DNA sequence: TGTGCCAGCAGCTTAACGGGGTCGTCGAACATTCAGTACTTC. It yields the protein CASSLTGSSNIQYF. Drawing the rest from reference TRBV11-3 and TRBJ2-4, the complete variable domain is EAGVVQSPRYKIIEKKQPVAFWCNPISGHNTLYWYLQNLGQGPELLIRYENEEAVDDSQLPKDRFSAERLKGVDSTLKIQPAELGDSAVYLCASSLTGSSNIQYFGAGTRLSVL.

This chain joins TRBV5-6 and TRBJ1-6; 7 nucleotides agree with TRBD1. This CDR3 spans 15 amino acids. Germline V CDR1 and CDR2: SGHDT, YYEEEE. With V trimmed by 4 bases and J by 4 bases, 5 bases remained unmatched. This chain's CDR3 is CASSPRQGYNSPLHF. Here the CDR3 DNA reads TGTGCCAGCAGCCCCCGACAGGGTTATAATTCACCCCTCCACTTT. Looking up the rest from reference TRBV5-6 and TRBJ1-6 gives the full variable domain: DAGVTQSPTHLIKTRGQQVTLRCSPKSGHDTVSWYQQALGQGPQFIFQYYEEEERQRGNFPDRFSGHQFPNYSSELNVNALLLGDSALYLCASSPRQGYNSPLHFGNGTRLTVT.

CDR3: CASSLVKNTEAFF. DNA for the CDR3: TGCGCCAGCAGCTTGGTAAAGAACACTGAAGCTTTCTTT. The chain joins TRBV5-1 to TRBJ1-1; D gene uncertain. CDR1 is SGHRS and CDR2 is YFSETQ in the germline V gene. V was clipped by 0 bases and J by 1 base, with 4 bases between them. There are 13 residues in the CDR3. Variable domain in full (rest from reference TRBV5-1 and TRBJ1-1): KAGVTQTPRYLIKTRGQQVTLSCSPISGHRSVSWYQQTPGQGLQFLFEYFSETQRNKGNFPGRFSGRQFSNSRSEMNVSTLELGDSALYLCASSLVKNTEAFFGQGTRLTVV.